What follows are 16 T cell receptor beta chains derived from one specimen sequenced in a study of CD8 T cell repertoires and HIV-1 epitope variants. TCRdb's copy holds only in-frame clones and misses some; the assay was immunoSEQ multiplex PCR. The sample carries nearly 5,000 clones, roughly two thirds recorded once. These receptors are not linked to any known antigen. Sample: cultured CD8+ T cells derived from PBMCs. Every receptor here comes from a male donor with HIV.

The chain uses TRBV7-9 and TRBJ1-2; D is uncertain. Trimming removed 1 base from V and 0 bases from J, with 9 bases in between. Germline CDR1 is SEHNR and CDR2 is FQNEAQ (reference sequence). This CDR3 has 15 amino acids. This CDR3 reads CASSLGVGANYGYTF. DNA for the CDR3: TGTGCCAGCAGCTTAGGAGTAGGAGCTAACTATGGCTACACCTTC.

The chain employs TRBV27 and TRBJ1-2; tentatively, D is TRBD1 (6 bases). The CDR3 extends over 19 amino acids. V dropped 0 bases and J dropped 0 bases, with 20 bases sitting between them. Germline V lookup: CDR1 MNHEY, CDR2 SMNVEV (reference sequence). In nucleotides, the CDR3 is TGTGCCAGCAGTTTATCTTGGAGGGGGACACGCACCGCTAACTATGGCTACACCTTC. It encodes CASSLSWRGTRTANYGYTF.

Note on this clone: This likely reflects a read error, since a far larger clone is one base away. Here the CDR3 DNA reads TGCACCAGCAGCCAAGATCCCCCAGACTTGGACTATGGCTACACCTTC. This sequence encodes CTSSQDPPDLDYGYTF. V is TRBV1 and J is TRBJ1-2. TRBV1 is shown as a pseudogene. The CDR3 is made up of 16 amino acids.

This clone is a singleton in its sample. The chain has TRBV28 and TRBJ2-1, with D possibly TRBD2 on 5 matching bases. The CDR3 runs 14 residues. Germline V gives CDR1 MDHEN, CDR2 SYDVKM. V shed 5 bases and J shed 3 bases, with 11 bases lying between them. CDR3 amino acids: CASSPEGDYNEQFF. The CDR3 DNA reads TGTGCCAGCAGTCCTGAGGGTGACTACAATGAGCAGTTCTTC.

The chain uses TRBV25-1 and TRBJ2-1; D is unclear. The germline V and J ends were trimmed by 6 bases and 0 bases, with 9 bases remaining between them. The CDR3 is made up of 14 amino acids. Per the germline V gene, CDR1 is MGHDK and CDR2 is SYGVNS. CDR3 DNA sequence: TGTGCCAGCAGACCGGCGAGCTCCTACAATGAGCAGTTCTTC. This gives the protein CASRPASSYNEQFF.

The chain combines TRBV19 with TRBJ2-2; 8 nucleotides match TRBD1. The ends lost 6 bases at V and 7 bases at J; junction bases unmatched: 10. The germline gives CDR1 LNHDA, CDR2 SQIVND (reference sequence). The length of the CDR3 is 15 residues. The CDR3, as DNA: TGTGCCAGTAGAACAGAGCAGGGGGCCGGCGGGGAGCTGTTTTTT. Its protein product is CASRTEQGAGGELFF.

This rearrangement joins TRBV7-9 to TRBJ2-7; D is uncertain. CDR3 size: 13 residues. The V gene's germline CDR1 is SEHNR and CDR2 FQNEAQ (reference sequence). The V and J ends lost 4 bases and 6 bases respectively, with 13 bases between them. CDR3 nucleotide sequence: TGTGCCAGCAGCTCGGACCCTCAGCCCGAGCAGTACTTC. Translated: CASSSDPQPEQYF.

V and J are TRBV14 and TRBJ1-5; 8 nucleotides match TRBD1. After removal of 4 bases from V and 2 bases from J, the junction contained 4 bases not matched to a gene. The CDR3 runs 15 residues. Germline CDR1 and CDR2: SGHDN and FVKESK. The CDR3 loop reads CASSPRGRGNQPQHF. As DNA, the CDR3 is TGTGCCAGCAGCCCCAGGGGGCGAGGCAATCAGCCCCAGCATTTT.

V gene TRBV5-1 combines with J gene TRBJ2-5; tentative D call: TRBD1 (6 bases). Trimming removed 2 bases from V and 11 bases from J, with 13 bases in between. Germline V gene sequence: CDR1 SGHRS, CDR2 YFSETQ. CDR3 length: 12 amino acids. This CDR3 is CASSLQGTGQYF. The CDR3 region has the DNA TGCGCCAGCAGCTTACAGGGTACGGGGCAGTACTTC.

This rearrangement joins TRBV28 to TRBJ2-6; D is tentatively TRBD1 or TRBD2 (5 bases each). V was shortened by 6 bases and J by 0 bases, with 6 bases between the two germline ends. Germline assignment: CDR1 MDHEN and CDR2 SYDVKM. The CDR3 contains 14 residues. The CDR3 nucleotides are TGTGCCAGCAGGGGACCCTCTGGGGCCAACGTCCTGACTTTC. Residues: CASRGPSGANVLTF. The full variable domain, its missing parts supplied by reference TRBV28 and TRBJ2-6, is DVKVTQSSRYLVKRTGEKVFLECVQDMDHENMFWYRQDPGLGLRLIYFSYDVKMKEKGDIPEGYSVSREKKERFSLILESASTNQTSMYLCASRGPSGANVLTFGAGSRLTVL.

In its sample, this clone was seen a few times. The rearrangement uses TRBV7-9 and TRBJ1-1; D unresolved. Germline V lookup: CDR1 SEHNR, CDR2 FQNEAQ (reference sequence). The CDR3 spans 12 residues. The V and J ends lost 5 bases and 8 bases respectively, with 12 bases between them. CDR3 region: CASSLPGREAFF. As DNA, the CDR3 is TGTGCCAGCAGCCTACCCGGTAGGGAAGCTTTCTTT.

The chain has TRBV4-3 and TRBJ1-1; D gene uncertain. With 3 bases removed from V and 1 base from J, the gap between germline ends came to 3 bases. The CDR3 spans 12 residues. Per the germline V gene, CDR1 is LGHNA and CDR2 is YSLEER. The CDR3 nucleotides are TGCGCCAGCAGCCAGGGGAACACTGAAGCTTTCTTT. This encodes CASSQGNTEAFF.

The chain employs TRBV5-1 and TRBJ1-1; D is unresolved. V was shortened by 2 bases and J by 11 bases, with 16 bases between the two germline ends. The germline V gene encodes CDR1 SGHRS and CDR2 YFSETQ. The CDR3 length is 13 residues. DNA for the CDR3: TGCGCCAGCAGCTTCCAGGTTAGCGCGGGGGCTTTCTTT. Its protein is CASSFQVSAGAFF. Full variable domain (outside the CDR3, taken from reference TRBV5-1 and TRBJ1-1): KAGVTQTPRYLIKTRGQQVTLSCSPISGHRSVSWYQQTPGQGLQFLFEYFSETQRNKGNFPGRFSGRQFSNSRSEMNVSTLELGDSALYLCASSFQVSAGAFFGQGTRLTVV.

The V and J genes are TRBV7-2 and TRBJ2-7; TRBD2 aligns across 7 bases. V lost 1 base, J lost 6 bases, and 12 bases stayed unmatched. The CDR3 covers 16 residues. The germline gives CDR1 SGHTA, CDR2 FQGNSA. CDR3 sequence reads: CASSLVGAGSVSEQYF. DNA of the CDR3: TGTGCCAGCAGCTTAGTAGGAGCGGGGTCAGTGAGCGAGCAGTACTTC.

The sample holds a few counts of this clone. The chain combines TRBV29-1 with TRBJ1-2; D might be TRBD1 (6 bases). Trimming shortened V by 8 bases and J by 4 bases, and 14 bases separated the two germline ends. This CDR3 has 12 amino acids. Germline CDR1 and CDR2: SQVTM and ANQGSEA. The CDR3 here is CSTTQGSYGYTF. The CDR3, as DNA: TGCAGCACGACTCAGGGGAGCTATGGCTACACCTTC.

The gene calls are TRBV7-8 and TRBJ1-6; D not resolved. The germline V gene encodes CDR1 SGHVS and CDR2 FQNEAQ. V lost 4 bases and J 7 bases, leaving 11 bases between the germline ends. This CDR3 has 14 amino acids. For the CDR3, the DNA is TGTGCCAGCAGCTCTATAAACTCAAATTCACCCCTCCACTTT. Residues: CASSSINSNSPLHF.